The rows below give T cell receptor beta chains drawn from one sample of a study of early T cells in non-severe SARS-CoV-2 infection. TCRdb independently ran MiXCR on the 5' RACE reads; one entry per CDR3 protein. The sample consists of some 50,000 distinct CDR3 sequences, 7.5% to 9.5% of them appearing once. Sequences were derived from whole blood, sampled at baseline. The receptors originated from an adult who was a healthcare worker with PCR-confirmed SARS-CoV-2 infection or an uninfected control (not recorded which). Both conserved end residues are part of each CDR3. The order of the fields is J gene, V gene, D gene, clone size, CDR3 protein, CDR3 DNA. D genes are given only for firm matches. Expanded clones get a size class; other rows say once, few or many, or leave the size out.

>TRBJ2-7|TRBV3-1|TRBD2|-
CASSPRTSGRFSYEQYF
TGTGCCAGCAGCCCGAGGACTAGCGGGAGGTTCTCCTACGAGCAGTACTTC
>TRBJ2-5|TRBV5-1|TRBD1|-
CASSLQGAGETQYF
TGCGCCAGCAGCTTACAGGGGGCTGGAGAGACCCAGTACTTC
>TRBJ2-7|TRBV6-2/TRBV6-3|TRBD1|few
CASSYDRGNSYEQYF
TGTGCCAGCAGTTACGACAGGGGCAACTCCTACGAGCAGTACTTC
>TRBJ2-3|TRBV10-3|TRBD1|many
CATGPGQGAYTQYF
TGTGCCACCGGACCGGGACAGGGGGCTTATACGCAGTATTTT
>TRBJ2-5|TRBV20-1|TRBD1|few
CSASGTAFQETQYF
TGCAGTGCTAGCGGGACAGCCTTTCAAGAGACCCAGTACTTC
>TRBJ2-5|TRBV5-1|TRBD1|many
CASSPYLRTGQETQYF
TGCGCCAGCAGTCCTTACTTGCGGACAGGGCAAGAGACCCAGTACTTC
>TRBJ2-5|TRBV20-1|-|many
CSARDLGDNGKQETQYF
TGCAGTGCTAGAGATCTTGGGGACAACGGGAAGCAAGAGACCCAGTACTTC
>TRBJ2-2|TRBV4-1|-|few
CASSQLASVSTGELFF
TGCGCCAGCAGCCAACTGGCTAGCGTATCCACCGGGGAGCTGTTTTTT
>TRBJ2-2|TRBV28|-|many
CASRVPGPTGELFF
TGTGCCAGCAGGGTACCCGGTCCCACCGGGGAGCTGTTTTTT
>TRBJ1-1|TRBV6-1|TRBD1|many
CASARTGFEAFF
TGTGCCAGCGCCAGGACAGGGTTTGAAGCTTTCTTT
>TRBJ1-1|TRBV2|-|-
CATNRQDVNTEAFF
TGTGCCACCAACCGACAGGATGTGAACACTGAAGCTTTCTTT
>TRBJ1-1|TRBV6-6|TRBD1|-
CASSRTGIMNTEAFF
TGTGCCAGCAGTCGGACAGGGATAATGAACACTGAAGCTTTCTTT
>TRBJ2-1|TRBV2|TRBD1|many
CASRGNRGPYNEQFF
TGTGCCAGCAGGGGAAACAGGGGCCCCTACAATGAGCAGTTCTTC
>TRBJ2-1|TRBV11-2|-|-
CASSSREQFF
TGTGCCAGCAGCTCGAGGGAGCAGTTCTTC
>TRBJ1-4|TRBV29-1|-|many
CSVAQQGKNEKLFF
TGCAGCGTTGCCCAACAGGGAAAGAATGAAAAACTGTTTTTT
>TRBJ2-7|TRBV7-2|-|many
CASSLVQGSSYEQYF
TGTGCCAGCAGCTTAGTTCAGGGTTCCTCCTACGAGCAGTACTTC
>TRBJ1-1|TRBV28|TRBD1|few
CASSRGGREAFF
TGTGCCAGCAGCCGAGGGGGCCGGGAAGCTTTCTTT
>TRBJ2-5|TRBV7-9|TRBD2|many
CASSPGLAGSQETQYF
TGTGCCAGCAGCCCTGGGCTAGCGGGCAGCCAAGAGACCCAGTACTTC
>TRBJ1-2|TRBV6-1|-|many
CAGTVTDNYGYTF
TGTGCCGGCACGGTTACAGACAACTATGGCTACACCTTC
>TRBJ2-5|TRBV5-1|TRBD2|-
CASSISGSIRETQYF
TGCGCCAGCAGCATAAGCGGGAGTATACGTGAGACCCAGTACTTC
>TRBJ2-3|TRBV7-6|TRBD2|many
CASGGSRTDTQYF
TGTGCCAGCGGCGGGAGCCGCACAGATACGCAGTATTTT
>TRBJ2-7|TRBV29-1|-|few
CSGSGYEDEQYF
TGCAGCGGGTCGGGCTATGAAGACGAGCAGTACTTC
>TRBJ2-3|TRBV29-1|TRBD2|-
CSVGLATDTQYF
TGCAGCGTCGGACTAGCCACAGATACGCAGTATTTT
>TRBJ2-7|TRBV6-5|-|-
CASSYSRRAYEQYF
TGTGCCAGCAGTTACTCTCGCCGCGCCTACGAGCAGTACTTC
>TRBJ1-5|TRBV4-1|-|few
CASSQGTASNQPQHF
TGCGCCAGCAGCCAAGGGACAGCTAGCAATCAGCCCCAGCATTTT
>TRBJ2-7|TRBV4-2|-|-
CASSQVSSVTYEQYF
TGTGCCAGCAGCCAAGTGTCTAGCGTGACCTACGAGCAGTACTTC
>TRBJ1-5|TRBV6-2/TRBV6-3|TRBD1|-
CASSPPGQEYSNQPQHF
TGTGCCAGCAGCCCCCCAGGACAGGAGTATAGCAATCAGCCCCAGCATTTT
>TRBJ2-7|TRBV5-4|-|few
CASSFFSGQTYEQYF
TGTGCCAGCAGCTTCTTCTCTGGCCAGACATACGAGCAGTACTTC